A selection of T cell receptor beta chains follows, all from one sample in a study of beta chain features in type 1 diabetes. TCRdb keeps only in-frame clones here, not all; method: immunoSEQ multiplex PCR. The sample consists of over 600,000 clones, around 12% of them appearing once. Sequencing was performed on naive CD4+ T cells from blood. The receptor source for this set is a man younger than 40 with type 1 diabetes. Each CDR3 is given with its conserved first and last residue. A D gene is named only where the DNA matches it firmly. Clone size, where shown, is once, few, many, or a class for clones that have expanded.

>TRBV9|TRBJ1-2|few|TRBD1
CASSVRTGFDGYTF
TGTGCCAGCAGCGTACGGACAGGGTTTGATGGCTACACCTTC
>TRBV16|TRBJ2-4|many|-
CASSHRDMSREDIQYF
TGTGCCAGCAGCCATCGCGACATGTCTAGAGAGGACATTCAGTACTTC
>TRBV19|TRBJ1-5|-|TRBD1
CASSTTGGNQPQHF
TGTGCCAGTAGTACGACAGGGGGCAATCAGCCCCAGCATTTT
>TRBV19|TRBJ2-1|-|-
CARRMAGPTYNEQFF
TGTGCCAGGCGGATGGCGGGACCTACCTACAATGAGCAGTTCTTC
>TRBV11-3|TRBJ1-2|-|TRBD1
CASSPFDRGGYTF
TGTGCCAGCAGCCCGTTCGACAGGGGCGGCTACACCTTC
>TRBV5-1|TRBJ1-1|-|-
CASSLGWGEDTEAFF
TGCGCCAGCAGCTTGGGCTGGGGCGAGGACACTGAAGCTTTCTTT
>TRBV6-5|TRBJ1-1|few|TRBD1
CASIILGTDYTEAFF
TGTGCCAGCATTATACTAGGGACAGATTACACTGAAGCTTTCTTT
>TRBV11-3|TRBJ2-5|-|-
CASSSSRGSTGVAETQYF
TGTGCCAGCAGCTCCTCGCGGGGTAGTACAGGGGTTGCGGAGACCCAGTACTTC
>TRBV6-1|TRBJ2-6|-|-
CASSDTVDRTSGANVLTF
TGTGCCAGCAGTGACACAGTCGACAGGACCTCTGGGGCCAACGTCCTGACTTTC
>TRBV18|TRBJ1-1|-|-
CASSPGQPNTEAFF
TGTGCCAGCTCACCGGGACAACCGAACACTGAAGCTTTCTTT
>TRBV5-1|TRBJ2-7|-|TRBD1
CASSPDGQGREQYF
TGCGCCAGCAGCCCGGATGGACAGGGGCGCGAGCAGTACTTC
>TRBV30|TRBJ2-3|few|-
CAWSRGFSIGTDTQYF
TGTGCCTGGAGTCGGGGGTTCTCCATAGGCACAGATACGCAGTATTTT
>TRBV18|TRBJ2-3|-|TRBD2
CASSPTSGHTDTQYF
TGTGCCAGCTCACCGACTAGCGGACACACAGATACGCAGTATTTT
>TRBV11-2|TRBJ2-3|few|TRBD1
CASSLRTGGMVTQYF
TGTGCCAGCAGCCTGAGGACAGGGGGCATGGTTACGCAGTATTTT
>TRBV10-3|TRBJ2-1|-|TRBD2
CAISEKGLAGDEQFF
TGTGCCATCAGTGAAAAGGGACTAGCAGGGGATGAGCAGTTCTTC
>TRBV7-9|TRBJ2-7|few|-
CASSSTGAYEQYF
TGTGCCAGCAGCTCGACAGGAGCCTACGAGCAGTACTTC
>TRBV6-6|TRBJ2-7|few|-
CASSYSTSPPYEQYF
TGTGCCAGCAGTTACTCGACCAGTCCTCCATACGAGCAGTACTTC
>TRBV21-1|TRBJ1-6|-|-
CASSETGAGSPLHF
TGTGCCAGCAGCGAGACAGGGGCGGGTTCACCCCTCCACTTT
>TRBV7-8|TRBJ1-2|-|TRBD1
CASSLGTDYGYTF
TGTGCCAGCAGCCTAGGGACAGACTATGGCTACACCTTC
>TRBV4-3|TRBJ2-1|-|-
CASSQEGGGRGEQFF
TGCGCCAGCAGCCAAGAAGGGGGGGGCCGCGGTGAGCAGTTCTTC
>TRBV14|TRBJ2-5|few|-
CASSQGLQETQYF
TGTGCCAGCAGCCAAGGTCTGCAAGAGACCCAGTACTTC
>TRBV11-3|TRBJ2-3|few|-
CASSLQGFTDTQYF
TGTGCCAGCAGCTTACAGGGGTTCACAGATACGCAGTATTTT
>TRBV28|TRBJ1-2|-|-
CASIGLNGYTF
TGTGCCAGCATTGGTTTGAATGGCTACACCTTC
>TRBV23-1|TRBJ2-5|few|TRBD2
CASSRPGLAAQETQYF
TGCGCCAGCAGTCGCCCGGGACTAGCGGCCCAAGAGACCCAGTACTTC
>TRBV25-1|TRBJ2-2|-|-
CASGLRDKGVSGELFF
TGTGCCAGCGGATTAAGGGACAAGGGCGTCTCCGGGGAGCTGTTTTTT
>TRBV5-4|TRBJ2-3|-|TRBD1
CASSDRGQADTQYF
TGTGCCAGCAGTGACAGGGGGCAAGCAGATACGCAGTATTTT
>TRBV18|TRBJ2-4|-|-
CASSPGGVVNIQYF
TGTGCCAGCTCACCAGGAGGGGTGGTAAACATTCAGTACTTC